The TCR beta chain under discussion was sequenced for a study of blood T cell repertoires in COVID-19 (dated by TCRdb to about 2020). For the study in its entirety: Collaborator samples came from the United States, Italy and Spain and covered acute and convalescent phases of COVID-19. The prospective study material was composed of cDNA or gDNA derived from T cells, B-cell-depleted T cells, or PBMCs. Subjects who had been exposed to COVID-19, were actively infected with it, or had recovered from it provided the deeply sampled blood TCRbeta repertoires that made up the dataset. A freely available public database, intended as a resource for researchers studying the immune response to SARS-CoV-2, is where the repertoires were released. The samples were drawn from two sources: the first 160 participants of the ongoing ImmuneRACE study, and 1,200 or so subjects contributed by 6 global collaborators. A de-identified subject ID, COVID-19 status, age in years and sex were almost always included in the sample metadata. Where available, HLA class I and class II types were obtained from metadata supplied by the sample provider rather than from assay-based typing. Here is what the overall study found, with its caveats: How much clinical and demographic metadata was included differed by source and by participant, and the metadata was provided uncurated.

TCRbeta CDR3 regions were amplified from genomic DNA by means of the immunoSEQ Assay, a bias-controlled multiplex PCR. For the original study's pipeline: The number of nucleated cells in each sample was estimated from the amplification of reference gene primers within the assay. To quantify the absolute abundance of each unique TCRbeta CDR3 rearrangement, sequence reads were collapsed and filtered. For each sample, productive Simpson clonality was calculated as the square root of Simpson's diversity index across productive rearrangements. TCRdb re-hosts the immuneACCESS table, in-frame sequences only. Its copies lack some clones; in the studies checked, an unresolved V gene accounts for under half of them, and the cause for the rest is not known. V, J and clone size derive from that table, while D and trimming were established from the DNA sequence. For this sample there are some 170,000 clones; approximately 80% appear just once. Around 7% of the sample rests with the top ten.

As to this clone: Its cognate antigen has yet to be identified. No base quality values were provided; no much bigger clone lies one nucleotide off.

Germline trimming amounts to 2 bases on V and 5 bases on J, with 6 as the count of junction bases outside the gene matches. There are 16 amino acids in the CDR3, from cysteine to phenylalanine inclusive. Only the CDR3 region is kept as DNA, spanning 48 bases read in frame from base 1. The germline V gene sets CDR1 to MNHEY and CDR2 to SVGAGI. One collaborating source in Seattle enrolled patients while the patients were actively infected and followed the patients over time throughout the course of disease. Whole blood was collected in K2EDTA tubes by collaborating institutions according to the institutions' own protocols. Collaborator samples were shipped for TCRbeta analysis as frozen whole blood, isolated PBMCs, or DNA extracted from either sample type.

The sequenced material came from peripheral blood. This chain is built from TRBV6-5 and TRBJ2-2, and TRBD1 aligns with 9 junction nucleotides. This receptor was obtained from a woman aged 40 to 50 with COVID-19, enrolled during active disease. CDR3 protein: CASSYSRQGGTGELFF. The sequence in DNA is TGTGCCAGCAGTTACAGTCGACAGGGGGGGACCGGGGAGCTGTTTTTT.